The next 30 T cell receptor beta chains were all read from a single sample in a study of post-analysis software for immune sequencing data. General study points: There were about five TRBV segments more frequent in patients than controls, and TRBV5-6, TRBV5-1 and TRBV20-1 were among them.

The antigens these receptors bind are not known. The library was made from cDNA and included unique molecular identifiers. TCRdb fed the PCR reads into MiXCR, producing one record per CDR3 protein. The sample includes some 800,000 distinct CDR3 sequences, roughly 50% of them seen just once. Sequencing was done on a sample of blood. The receptors stem from a girl aged 5 to 17 with multiple sclerosis.

This clonotype was found a few times. The V call is TRBV2, the J call TRBJ2-4; 8 nucleotides align to TRBD1. The CDR3 runs 15 residues. Germline CDR1 reads SNHLY; CDR2 reads FYNNEI. V shed 7 bases, J shed 4 bases, and the junction held 9 bases outside the gene matches. The DNA of the CDR3 is TGTGCCAGCACAGGACAGGGCCACGAAAAAAACATTCAGTACTTC. It translates to CASTGQGHEKNIQYF.

The J gene is TRBJ2-7, the V gene TRBV20-1; 13 nucleotides align to TRBD2. This CDR3 is 17 amino acids long. CDR1 and CDR2 (germline): DFQATT, SNEGSKA (reference sequence). Losses at the gene ends were 6 bases for V and 1 base for J; bases not matched to a gene: 12. The CDR3 DNA follows: TGCAGTGCCCGGTCGACTAGCGGGAGGCCCTTTTCCTACGAGCAGTACTTC. Amino acid sequence: CSARSTSGRPFSYEQYF.

This clonotype has more than one count but fewer than ten. J is TRBJ2-1 and V is TRBV29-1; D perhaps matches TRBD1 (5 bases). The germline CDR1 and CDR2 sequences are SQVTM and ANQGSEA. The V and J ends lost 3 bases and 1 base respectively, with 13 bases between them. CDR3 length: 15 residues. In nucleotides, the CDR3 is TGCAGCGTTGAGCAGGGCCCTTGGTCCTACAATGAGCAGTTCTTC. It yields the protein CSVEQGPWSYNEQFF.

At least ten counts were recorded for this clonotype. The CDR3 DNA follows: TGCAGTGCTATCTCAGGGACTAGCGGGAGCAATGAGCAGTTCTTC. Its translation is CSAISGTSGSNEQFF. The V call is TRBV20-1, the J call TRBJ2-1; 14 bases map to TRBD2. Germline V gene data show CDR1 as DFQATT and CDR2 as SNEGSKA (reference sequence). The CDR3 spans 15 residues. After removal of 4 bases from V and 6 bases from J, the junction contained 5 bases not matched to a gene.

The chain combines TRBV5-4 with TRBJ2-5, with a weak D call TRBD2 (5 bases). Trimming stripped 0 bases from V and 3 bases from J, with 9 bases between. The CDR3 is 14 residues long. Germline V gene sequence: CDR1 SGHNT, CDR2 YYREEE (reference sequence). The CDR3 DNA reads as TGTGCCAGCAGCTTGGGGGGAGTAAAAGAGACCCAGTACTTC. Protein sequence: CASSLGGVKETQYF.

This clonotype has a handful of counts. The V call is TRBV7-9, the J call TRBJ2-7, with TRBD1 identical over 7 bases. The CDR3 has 15 residues. Germline V gene lookup returns CDR1 SEHNR and CDR2 FQNEAQ (reference sequence). Unmatched junction bases numbered 6, after V lost 2 bases and J lost 2 bases. This CDR3 reads CASSLRGGAAYEQYF. The CDR3 nucleotides are TGTGCCAGCAGCTTACGAGGGGGCGCTGCCTACGAGCAGTACTTC.

This clonotype occurred a few times. The V gene is TRBV27, the J gene TRBJ1-2; D gene unclear. The germline CDR1 and CDR2 sequences are MNHEY and SMNVEV (reference sequence). V was pared by 0 bases and J by 3 bases, with 8 bases between. The CDR3 spans 14 residues. The CDR3 nucleotides are TGTGCCAGCAGTTTATCCGCAGGCTACTATGGCTACACCTTC. Its translation: CASSLSAGYYGYTF.

The genes are TRBV5-5 and TRBJ2-1; 9 bases match TRBD2. V trimming: 5 bases; J trimming: 7 bases; junction bases outside the gene matches: 7. The V gene's germline CDR1 is SGHKS and CDR2 YYEKEE (reference sequence). The CDR3 contains 14 residues. Written as DNA, the CDR3 is TGTGCCAGCAGACTCCGGACTAGCGAGAATGAGCAGTTCTTC. Protein: CASRLRTSENEQFF.

The genes are TRBV6-2 or TRBV6-3 and TRBJ2-1; 7 positions match TRBD2. J lost 4 bases, V lost 5 bases, and 17 bases had no gene match. There are 18 residues in the CDR3. CDR1 and CDR2 from the germline V gene are MNHEY and SVGEGT. The CDR3 DNA reads TGTGCCAGCAGTCAAACGGTTGGCGGGAGTGGTCGGTACAATGAGCAGTTCTTC. Residues: CASSQTVGGSGRYNEQFF.

J is TRBJ2-3 and V is TRBV6-5; possibly TRBD1 for D (5 bases). Trimming shortened V by 2 bases and J by 7 bases, and 13 bases separated the two germline ends. The CDR3 covers 14 residues. The germline V gene has CDR1 MNHEY and CDR2 SVGAGI. CDR3 residues: CASSYRPTANTQYF. Written as DNA, the CDR3 is TGTGCCAGCAGTTACCGTCCGACAGCAAATACGCAGTATTTT.

This chain connects TRBV9 to TRBJ2-7, with D possibly being TRBD1 (6 bases). The CDR3 spans 14 residues. V was pared by 0 bases and J by 2 bases, with 9 bases between. The germline V gene has CDR1 SGDLS and CDR2 YYNGEE. The CDR3 DNA sequence: TGTGCCAGCAGCGTAGATCAGGGGACCTACGAGCAGTACTTC. It translates to CASSVDQGTYEQYF.

This chain joins TRBV7-9 and TRBJ2-4, with a weak D call TRBD2 (6 bases). Germline CDR1 SEHNR, CDR2 FQNEAQ (reference sequence). Trimming left V 7 bases short and J 13 bases short, with 23 bases between. This CDR3 is 14 amino acids long. The CDR3 loop is CASTALTSPGEQYF. CDR3 nucleotides: TGTGCCAGCACGGCACTGACCTCCCCGGGAGAGCAGTACTTC.

This clonotype was seen only a few times. The rearrangement links TRBV10-3 to TRBJ2-7; TRBD1 matches 8 bases. CDR3 length: 16 amino acids. CDR1 is ENHRY and CDR2 is SYGVKD in the germline V gene. Trimming took 2 bases from V and 0 from J; bases not matched to a gene: 6. CDR3 loop: CAISETGQESSYEQYF. The CDR3 bases are TGTGCCATCAGTGAGACGGGACAGGAAAGCTCCTACGAGCAGTACTTC.

This clonotype appeared a few times. V usage is TRBV5-1 and J usage is TRBJ1-4, with D possibly matching TRBD1 (6 bases). This CDR3 has 13 residues. Germline V gives CDR1 SGHRS, CDR2 YFSETQ. Trimming left V 4 bases short and J 5 bases short, with 9 bases between. The CDR3 loop reads CASSRGQNEKLFF. Written as DNA, the CDR3 is TGCGCCAGCAGCAGAGGACAGAATGAAAAACTGTTTTTT.

This rearrangement joins TRBV10-3 to TRBJ2-3, with a weak D call TRBD2 (6 bases). The germline CDR1 and CDR2 sequences are ENHRY and SYGVKD. V dropped 8 bases and J dropped 0 bases, with 9 bases sitting between them. The CDR3 contains 13 residues. In DNA, the CDR3 is TGTGCCATCGAAAGCGGGAGCACAGATACGCAGTATTTT. Residues: CAIESGSTDTQYF.

A single count supports this clonotype. The chain combines TRBV20-1 with TRBJ1-2; unclear D gene. The CDR3 is 15 residues long. V was clipped by 0 bases and J by 1 base, with 12 bases between them. The germline CDR1 and CDR2 sequences are DFQATT and SNEGSKA (reference sequence). CDR3 in amino acids: CSARDFVRDNYGYTF. CDR3 nucleotides: TGCAGTGCTAGAGATTTCGTACGGGATAACTATGGCTACACCTTC.

This clonotype was counted a few times. The chain employs TRBV29-1 and TRBJ2-4, with a weak D call TRBD2 (6 bases). This CDR3 region has 14 residues. Trimming took off 3 bases at V and 0 bases at J, with 9 bases between the two ends. CDR1 SQVTM and CDR2 ANQGSEA come from the germline V gene. CDR3 nucleotide sequence: TGCAGCGTTGAGGAGGGTAGAGCCAAAAACATTCAGTACTTC. Protein: CSVEEGRAKNIQYF. The entire variable domain, with the rest obtained from reference TRBV29-1 and TRBJ2-4, is as follows: SAVISQKPSRDICQRGTSLTIQCQVDSQVTMMFWYRQQPGQSLTLIATANQGSEATYESGFVIDKFPISRPNLTFSTLTVSNMSPEDSSIYLCSVEEGRAKNIQYFGAGTRLSVL.

Only a few counts were recorded for this clonotype. V gene TRBV27 combines with J gene TRBJ2-1; D ambiguous. The CDR3 extends over 15 amino acids. CDR1 is MNHEY and CDR2 is SMNVEV in the germline V gene (reference sequence). The V and J ends lost 3 bases and 2 bases respectively, with 11 bases between them. The CDR3 loop reads CASSFSYSTYNEQFF. The CDR3 DNA is TGTGCCAGCAGTTTTAGTTACAGTACCTACAATGAGCAGTTCTTC.

The sample holds a few counts of this clonotype. The J gene is TRBJ1-4, the V gene TRBV2; D is perhaps TRBD1 (6 bases). V shed 8 bases and J shed 8 bases, with 21 bases lying between them. CDR3 length equals 15 residues. Germline V gives CDR1 SNHLY, CDR2 FYNNEI. CDR3 residues: CASAGEGTNPEKLFF. For the CDR3, the DNA is TGTGCCAGCGCGGGTGAGGGGACAAACCCAGAAAAACTGTTTTTT.

The chain links TRBV4-1 to TRBJ2-1, with D perhaps matching TRBD2 (6 bases). The CDR3 has 16 residues. Trimming stripped 2 bases from V and 7 bases from J, with 18 bases between. Germline loops: CDR1 MGHRA, CDR2 YSYEKL. CDR3 bases: TGCGCCAGCAGCCAATTTCCGGAACGGGAGTCAAATGAGCAGTTCTTC. Protein product: CASSQFPERESNEQFF.

The CDR3 reads CASSVGQIADTQYF. CDR3 coding DNA: TGTGCCAGCAGCGTAGGACAGATCGCAGATACGCAGTATTTT. The chain has TRBV9 and TRBJ2-3; D perhaps matches TRBD1 (5 bases). Deletions cut 0 bases from V and 4 bases from J, with 9 bases between. This CDR3 contains 14 residues. CDR1 and CDR2 (germline): SGDLS, YYNGEE.

The chain couples TRBV11-2 to TRBJ2-4, with TRBD2 matching 14 bases. With the DNA end fitting TRBJ2-5 better, the J assignment may be wrong. CDR3 size: 16 residues. Germline assignment: CDR1 SGHAT and CDR2 FQNNGV. In DNA form, the CDR3 reads TGTGCCAGCAGCCCGACTAGCGGGAGGGCCCCAGAGACCCAGTACTTC. Its protein product is CASSPTSGRAPETQYF.

The chain is built from TRBV28 and TRBJ2-7, with 7 bases aligning to TRBD2. CDR1 is MDHEN, CDR2 SYDVKM, per germline. V gave up 5 bases and J gave up 0 bases; unmatched junction bases: 13. The CDR3 loop spans 17 amino acids. The DNA for the CDR3 is TGTGCCAGCAGTCCTCCCGCCGCGGGGAGGGTCTCCTACGAGCAGTACTTC. Encoded protein: CASSPPAAGRVSYEQYF.

This chain uses TRBV6-1 with TRBJ2-4; TRBD1 matches at 7 bases. The junction had 8 bases not matched to a gene; V was cut back by 7 bases and J by 8 bases. Germline-derived CDR1 and CDR2 are MNHNS and SASEGT. The CDR3 contains 13 residues. CDR3 loop: CASTLTGWDIQYF. The CDR3 DNA sequence: TGTGCCAGCACCTTGACAGGGTGGGACATTCAGTACTTC.

Note on this clonotype: Sequence at one end of the junction differs from germline and may be a read error. The rearrangement joins TRBV7-7 to TRBJ2-1; TRBD2 might be the D (6 bases). The CDR3 extends over 16 amino acids. Germline values: CDR1 SSHAT, CDR2 FNYEAQ (reference sequence). CDR3 DNA: TGTGCTAGCAGCCCGGGACTGCCTTTAGTTGGGAATGAGCAGTTCTTC. Translating gives CASSPGLPLVGNEQFF.

The gene calls are TRBV12-3 or TRBV12-4 and TRBJ2-1; D is uncertain. The V end lost 5 bases, the J end lost 5 bases, and 10 bases lay between the germline ends. The CDR3 runs 13 residues. CDR3 sequence: CASSVQSDNEQFF. The CDR3 DNA is TGTGCCAGCAGTGTCCAATCAGACAATGAGCAGTTCTTC.

The chain carries TRBV20-1 and TRBJ2-1; either TRBD1 or TRBD2 may supply D (5 bases each). V gave up 6 bases and J gave up 6 bases, with 12 bases separating them. The germline V gene encodes CDR1 DFQATT and CDR2 SNEGSKA (reference sequence). The CDR3 runs to 12 residues. The CDR3: CSAWDRGNEQFF. The CDR3, as DNA: TGCAGTGCGTGGGACCGCGGCAATGAGCAGTTCTTC.

This clonotype has just a few counts. The V and J genes are TRBV12-3 or TRBV12-4 and TRBJ1-4, with D unclear. The CDR3 is 13 residues long. Trimming stripped 3 bases from V and 3 bases from J, with 5 bases between. CDR3 amino acids: CASSFVPNEKLFF. CDR3 in DNA: TGTGCCAGCAGTTTTGTGCCTAATGAAAAACTGTTTTTT.

The chain recombines TRBV2 with TRBJ1-4; D might be TRBD1 (5 bases). Looked up from germline, CDR1 is SNHLY and CDR2 is FYNNEI. CDR3 length: 14 residues. V lost 5 bases and J lost 7, with 14 bases in between. CDR3 loop: CASSYFQGGEKLFF. The CDR3, as DNA: TGTGCCAGCAGTTACTTCCAGGGAGGTGAAAAACTGTTTTTT.

The chain recombines TRBV28 with TRBJ1-4, with D tentatively TRBD1 (6 bases). The V gene's germline CDR1 is MDHEN and CDR2 SYDVKM. The CDR3 runs 14 residues. The V and J ends lost 6 bases and 7 bases respectively, with 15 bases between them. The CDR3 spells CASRADRKLEKLFF. The CDR3 region has the DNA TGTGCCAGCAGAGCCGACAGGAAGCTTGAAAAACTGTTTTTT.